The 9 T cell receptor beta chains in this list originate from one sample, sequenced in a study of T cells in Graves' hyperthyroidism and ophthalmopathy. RNA transcripts gave rise to amplified TCR beta CDR3 regions. The HTBI primer set served for first-round RT-PCR of the TCR CDR3. MiXCR, run by TCRdb on the multiplex PCR reads, gives a single entry per CDR3 protein. The table lists a few hundred thousand distinct CDR3 sequences, roughly 14% of them singletons, with 10% to 15% in the top ten. Sample: blood. These receptors were taken from a woman between 40 and 50 years old with Graves' hyperthyroidism that later progressed to Graves' ophthalmopathy.

This clonotype was observed many times. The V gene is TRBV7-3, the J gene TRBJ2-5; possibly TRBD2 for D (6 bases). The ends were cut back, 0 bases at V and 1 base at J, with 12 bases in the middle. CDR1 and CDR2 (germline): SGHTA, FQGTGA. The CDR3 contains 16 residues. The CDR3 DNA sequence: TGTGCCAGCAGCTTAACGGCGGGGTTACGCCAAGAGACCCAGTACTTC. Encoded protein: CASSLTAGLRQETQYF.

The rearrangement uses TRBV5-1 and TRBJ2-6, with D maybe TRBD1 (6 bases). The CDR3 is 19 residues long. V was clipped by 1 base and J by 0 bases, with 17 bases between them. Germline V gene lookup returns CDR1 SGHRS and CDR2 YFSETQ. The DNA of the CDR3 is TGCGCCAGCAGCTTGAGGGGGTTAGGGTCCGACTCTGGGGCCAACGTCCTGACTTTC. Amino acids: CASSLRGLGSDSGANVLTF.

This clonotype occurred many times. The J gene is TRBJ2-5, the V gene TRBV7-6; 7 nucleotides agree with TRBD2. The V gene end was trimmed by 1 base and the J gene end by 0 bases; junction bases not matched to a gene: 8. This CDR3 is built from 17 residues. Germline V lookup: CDR1 SGHVS, CDR2 FNYEAQ. The CDR3 protein is CASSLEDGRGNQETQYF. The CDR3 coding sequence is TGTGCCAGCAGCTTAGAAGATGGGAGGGGCAACCAAGAGACCCAGTACTTC.

Ten or more counts support this clonotype. The gene calls are TRBV5-6 and TRBJ2-7; TRBD1 might be the D (5 bases). This CDR3 comprises 16 residues. V lost 1 base to trimming and J lost 4 bases, with 18 bases between them. CDR1 is SGHDT, CDR2 YYEEEE, per germline. In DNA form, the CDR3 reads TGTGCCAGCAGCTTGACAGGACCGTTTGTCGTATACGAGCAGTACTTC. Translating gives CASSLTGPFVVYEQYF. The full variable domain, its missing parts supplied by reference TRBV5-6 and TRBJ2-7, is DAGVTQSPTHLIKTRGQQVTLRCSPKSGHDTVSWYQQALGQGPQFIFQYYEEEERQRGNFPDRFSGHQFPNYSSELNVNALLLGDSALYLCASSLTGPFVVYEQYFGPGTRLTVT.

This clonotype was observed at least ten times. The gene calls are TRBV2 and TRBJ1-1, with a weak D call TRBD1 (5 bases). Germline values: CDR1 SNHLY, CDR2 FYNNEI. Deletions cut 3 bases from V and 7 bases from J, with 18 bases between. This CDR3 contains 15 residues. CDR3 amino acids: CASSDGRRGEGEAFF. CDR3 DNA sequence: TGTGCCAGCAGTGACGGTAGGAGGGGTGAGGGTGAAGCTTTCTTT.

This clonotype was counted a single time. CDR3 DNA: TGTGCCAGCAGTAATACAGGGACAGATGGCTACACCTTC. It codes for CASSNTGTDGYTF. This rearrangement joins TRBV6-1 to TRBJ1-2; 7 nucleotides align to TRBD1. Germline V gene lookup returns CDR1 MNHNS and CDR2 SASEGT. There are 13 residues in the CDR3. J gave up 6 bases and V 5 bases, and 6 bases lay outside the gene matches.

This clonotype was counted many times. The chain has TRBV20-1 and TRBJ1-5, with D maybe TRBD1 (6 bases). CDR3 length: 16 residues. Germline V gene data show CDR1 as DFQATT and CDR2 as SNEGSKA (reference sequence). Trimming took 7 bases from V and 0 from J, leaving 19 bases between them. CDR3 region: CSVTTGSAYSNQPQHF. The DNA for the CDR3 is TGCAGTGTTACGACAGGTTCAGCTTATAGCAATCAGCCCCAGCATTTT.

In the case of this clonotype: Without the conserved terminal phenylalanine or tryptophan, this CDR3 likely stems from a read error. CDR3 nucleotide sequence: TGTGCCAGCAGTCCCGGACAGAACACTGAAGCTTTCCTT. Amino acids: CASSPGQNTEAFL. V is TRBV27 and J is TRBJ1-1, with D possibly TRBD1 on 5 matching bases. The V gene lost 5 bases and the J gene lost 1 base, with 8 bases spanning the gap. Germline CDR1 is MNHEY and CDR2 is SMNVEV (reference sequence). The CDR3 is 13 residues long.

There are many counts of this clonotype. The gene calls are TRBV7-9 and TRBJ2-3; 7 bases map to TRBD2. CDR3 size: 17 residues. Germline CDR1 reads SEHNR; CDR2 reads FQNEAQ (reference sequence). V shed 5 bases, J shed 2 bases, and the junction held 13 bases outside the gene matches. CDR3 sequence reads: CASSLPGGGRVTDTQYF. The CDR3 coding sequence is TGTGCCAGCAGCCTCCCGGGTGGCGGGAGAGTCACAGATACGCAGTATTTT.